Sequencing of this TCR beta chain was carried out in a study of T cell responses to AZD1222 COVID-19 vaccine (dated by TCRdb to the early 2020s). In the study overall: AZD1222 recipients with second doses at about 4 weeks or about 12 weeks were pooled, because spike-specific TCR depth and breadth did not differ between schedules. A total of 233 trial participants underwent TCR sequencing, of whom 200 to 220 received two doses of AZD1222 and some 25 received two doses of the MenACWY control vaccine. Enrollment into the trials was organized by age into subgroups of 18-55, 56-69 and 70-plus years, and those subgroups contained roughly 150, 30 and 60 TCR-sequenced participants, respectively.

The CDR3, from cysteine to phenylalanine, totals 17 residues. The entry retains the CDR3 DNA only, 51 bases that are in frame from base 1. CDR1 and CDR2 are read off the germline V gene as MGHDK and SYGVNS. The germline ends are 15 bases apart after V is trimmed by 0 bases and J by 1 base. The CDR3 regions of human TCRbeta chains were analyzed by immunosequencing. The study's processing was this. Repertoire TCRs were checked for matches against a reference library of SARS-CoV-2-specific TCRs that had been generated using the MIRA antigen-specificity platform. Breadth was defined as the fraction of unique TCRs that were SARS-CoV-2-associated. Depth was defined as the fraction of total T cells that were SARS-CoV-2-associated. Using the MIRA data, each spike-specific TCR was mapped to the spike region that the TCR reacts to and placed in a CD4 or CD8 class. Log10-transformed breadth and depth values were compared by one-way ANOVA with Sidak's multiple comparisons tests. Here the immuneACCESS table is served through TCRdb, limited to in-frame sequences with V and J called. Missing clones are a known gap in these copies; in checked studies unresolved V genes cover under half, and the rest lacks a known reason. The DNA was the basis for D and trimming; V, J and clone size are from that table. Here the sample has more than 100,000 clones; over 85% occur a single time. The ten most abundant clones make up around 5% of the sample.

Of note for this clone: The target of this receptor is not known. No base quality information exists; no much larger clone differs at one position.

The label giving this sample's time point can be read as: baseline before first vaccination. Samples from vaccinated people were obtained from the UK trials COV001 and COV002, which included a single-blind randomized controlled phase 2/3 trial of AZD1222 (ChAdOx1 nCoV-19) in healthy adults. For TCRbeta chain sequencing, PBMC samples from trial participants were taken at day 0 and at day 28 after the second dose. Summary of the overall study and its limitations: The whole spike protein was spanned by vaccine-associated CD4 TCRs, and dominant responses were seen in regions 160-218 and 743-854. Because no day 14 peak-response samples were available, repertoires were characterized only after the peak T cell response. Conclusions about previously exposed vaccinees are limited, since just five to seven AZD1222 recipients were seropositive for SARS-CoV-2 at baseline. The 56-69-year group was small, and its depth increase did not reach significance, likely because of low power. Most participants were white British and females outnumbered males, and the authors suggested that clonal diversity may have been underestimated. Reportedly, close to half of the unique spike-specific TCRs recognized epitopes lying outside the regions that are mutated in the B.1.351 and B.1.1.7 variants. After two AZD1222 doses, spike-specific TCR breadth and depth were significantly higher than at day 0 and than in MenACWY recipients.

The rearrangement joined TRBV25-1 to TRBJ1-1; matching of 6 bases hints at TRBD1 as the D gene. This sample comprised peripheral blood, obtained on day 0 of AZD1222 vaccination. The sequence derives from an adult in good health. The CDR3: CASSEYKGGNRNTEAFF. The nucleotides read TGTGCCAGCAGTGAATATAAGGGGGGGAACCGGAACACTGAAGCTTTCTTT.